The next 16 T cell receptor beta chains were all read from a single sample in a study of graft-versus-host responses after intestinal transplantation. Here immunoSEQ multiplex PCR was the method, and the copy in TCRdb shows in-frame clones only, minus some. The repertoire includes 35,000 to 45,000 clones, about 93% of them detected once, and approximately 0.71% sits in the top ten. The sample here was PBMCs, taken 16 days after intestinal transplant. The receptors derive from a human patient who received an intestinal transplant, so some T cells may come from the graft donor.

This sequence joins TRBV19 and TRBJ1-4; unclear D gene. Trimming stripped 2 bases from V and 3 bases from J, with 10 bases between. CDR3 length: 15 residues. The germline CDR1 and CDR2 sequences are LNHDA and SQIVND (reference sequence). The CDR3 sequence: CASSIPRSANEKLFF. The CDR3 nucleotides read TGTGCCAGTAGTATACCCAGGTCGGCTAATGAAAAACTGTTTTTT.

This chain joins TRBV2 and TRBJ2-7, with a tentative D call TRBD2 (6 bases). Germline loops: CDR1 SNHLY, CDR2 FYNNEI. This CDR3 comprises 14 residues. V was trimmed by 2 bases and J by 0 bases, leaving 8 bases between them. The CDR3 is CASSESGFSYEQYF. DNA of the CDR3: TGTGCCAGCAGTGAAAGCGGGTTCTCCTACGAGCAGTACTTC. Based on the CDR3 plus reference TRBV2 and TRBJ2-7, the full variable domain is EPEVTQTPSHQVTQMGQEVILRCVPISNHLYFYWYRQILGQKVEFLVSFYNNEISEKSEIFDDQFSVERPDGSNFTLKIRSTKLEDSAMYFCASSESGFSYEQYFGPGTRLTVT.

This chain connects TRBV28 to TRBJ2-1; 13 bases are shared with TRBD2. V lost 5 bases to trimming and J lost 8 bases; unmatched junction nucleotides: 6. In germline, CDR1 is MDHEN, CDR2 SYDVKM. The CDR3 runs 15 residues. CDR3 loop: CASSQTSGRSDEQFF. CDR3 DNA: TGTGCCAGCAGTCAGACTAGCGGGAGGAGCGATGAGCAGTTCTTC.

This clone has just one count. The chain carries TRBV5-5 and TRBJ1-1, with D unresolved. Looked up from germline, CDR1 is SGHKS and CDR2 is YYEKEE (reference sequence). The CDR3 is 15 amino acids. Trimming cost V 3 bases and J 6 bases, with 18 bases left between them. The CDR3 here is CASSSEPGQSPEAFF. The CDR3 DNA is TGTGCCAGCAGCTCAGAACCGGGCCAAAGCCCTGAAGCTTTCTTT.

This chain uses TRBV7-9 with TRBJ1-1, with D tentatively TRBD1 (5 bases). This CDR3 is 15 amino acids long. Germline CDR1 and CDR2: SEHNR and FQNEAQ (reference sequence). Deletions cut 5 bases from V and 3 bases from J, with 16 bases between. The CDR3 nucleotides are TGTGCCAGCAGCGATCGGGCCTCGGGGGACACTGAAGCTTTCTTT. Translation gives CASSDRASGDTEAFF.

V is TRBV9 and J is TRBJ2-7, with 8 bases that match TRBD2. Germline V gene lookup returns CDR1 SGDLS and CDR2 YYNGEE. The J segment lost 4 bases and the V segment lost 0 bases, leaving 6 bases of the junction unmatched. The CDR3 contains 15 residues. DNA for the CDR3: TGTGCCAGCAGCGTAGCGGGGAGCGGGAGTTACGAGCAGTACTTC. As protein: CASSVAGSGSYEQYF.

The chain employs TRBV28 and TRBJ1-3; possible D gene TRBD1, 5 bases. Germline loops: CDR1 MDHEN, CDR2 SYDVKM. This CDR3 is built from 15 residues. Trimming stripped 8 bases from V and 7 bases from J, with 21 bases between. The CDR3 sequence: CASRPPGGGGNTIYF. The CDR3 DNA is TGTGCCAGCCGCCCCCCCGGTGGGGGAGGGAACACCATATATTTT.

The V gene is TRBV6-1, the J gene TRBJ1-4, with D tentatively TRBD1 (6 bases). Trimming removed 4 bases from V and 8 bases from J, with 20 bases in between. CDR1 is MNHNS and CDR2 is SASEGT in the germline V gene. The CDR3 loop spans 16 amino acids. CDR3 in DNA: TGTGCCAGCAGTGTAGGGGGGGGAGGGAGCGGGGAAAAACTGTTTTTT. Translated, it gives CASSVGGGGSGEKLFF.

This clone has just one count. The gene calls are TRBV5-1 and TRBJ2-7; maybe TRBD2 (6 bases). Trimming stripped 3 bases from V and 0 bases from J, with 10 bases between. Germline V gene data show CDR1 as SGHRS and CDR2 as YFSETQ. This CDR3 region has 14 residues. CDR3: CASSSDYTSYEQYF. CDR3 DNA: TGCGCCAGCAGCTCGGACTACACCTCCTACGAGCAGTACTTC.

The V gene is TRBV2, the J gene TRBJ2-1; 7 positions agree with TRBD2. CDR3 length: 14 amino acids. Trimming at V came to 7 bases and at J to 0 bases, leaving 3 bases not matched to a gene. Germline CDR1 reads SNHLY; CDR2 reads FYNNEI. The CDR3 here is CASTTSDSYNEQFF. In DNA form, the CDR3 reads TGTGCCAGCACCACTAGCGACTCCTACAATGAGCAGTTCTTC.

The V call is TRBV19, the J call TRBJ1-1; TRBD1 matches 8 bases. CDR1 and CDR2 from the germline V gene are LNHDA and SQIVND (reference sequence). The CDR3 contains 15 residues. V shed 9 bases and J 1 base; nucleotides not matched to a gene: 10. Here the CDR3 reads CASYRTGFANTEAFF. The CDR3 region has the DNA TGTGCCAGCTATCGGACAGGGTTTGCGAACACTGAAGCTTTCTTT.

This chain uses TRBV7-3 with TRBJ2-1; TRBD2 matches 9 bases. The junction had 7 bases not matched to a gene; V was cut back by 5 bases and J by 5 bases. Per the germline V gene, CDR1 is SGHTA and CDR2 is FQGTGA. The CDR3 is made up of 15 amino acids. The CDR3 DNA reads TGTGCCAGCAGCCTGGCGGGAGGGGTAGACAATGAGCAGTTCTTC. It specifies CASSLAGGVDNEQFF.

This chain connects TRBV6-1 to TRBJ2-1; TRBD2 matches at 11 bases. The CDR3 totals 15 residues. Unmatched junction bases numbered 11, after V lost 7 bases and J lost 9 bases. The germline V gene has CDR1 MNHNS and CDR2 SASEGT. DNA for the CDR3: TGTGCCAGCACCATTATAGCGGGAGGGCCCGGTGAGCAGTTCTTC. Residues: CASTIIAGGPGEQFF.

The chain recombines TRBV6-1 with TRBJ1-4; the match to TRBD1 covers 7 bases. Germline values: CDR1 MNHNS, CDR2 SASEGT. V dropped 6 bases and J dropped 4; count of bases not matched to a gene: 8. The CDR3 runs 15 residues. This chain's CDR3 is CASRPGTAFNEKLFF. As DNA, the CDR3 is TGTGCCAGCAGGCCCGGGACAGCCTTTAATGAAAAACTGTTTTTT.

The CDR3 here is CASSRGTYNEQFF. DNA of the CDR3: TGTGCCAGCAGCCGGGGCACCTACAATGAGCAGTTCTTC. The V and J genes are TRBV6-5 and TRBJ2-1, with D perhaps given as TRBD1 or TRBD2 (5 bases each). V lost 6 bases to trimming and J lost 2 bases, with 8 bases between them. The CDR3 loop spans 13 amino acids. Germline CDR1 and CDR2: MNHEY and SVGAGI.

The rearrangement joins TRBV28 to TRBJ1-2; tentatively, D is TRBD1 (5 bases). Germline V lookup: CDR1 MDHEN, CDR2 SYDVKM. The V and J ends lost 6 bases and 2 bases respectively, with 7 bases between them. The CDR3 runs to 12 residues. CDR3 protein: CASRGDNYGYTF. For the CDR3, the DNA is TGTGCCAGCAGGGGGGACAACTATGGCTACACCTTC.